The source of this T cell receptor (beta chain) is a study of CD8 T cells in Susac syndrome. The RNA, roughly 0.45 to 1 ug, was put through reverse transcription using random hexamers. With immunoSEQ multiplex PCR, TCR beta CDR3 was amplified across 54 Vbeta and 13 Jbeta. TCRdb reprocessed the immunoSEQ multiplex PCR reads with MiXCR, giving one entry per CDR3 protein. The repertoire holds nearly 200,000 distinct CDR3 sequences, with about 96% as singletons. The ends lost 5 bases at V and 4 bases at J; junction bases unmatched: 5. Germline V gene data show CDR1 as SGHTA and CDR2 as FQGNSA. This CDR3 region has 15 residues.

The receptor's source is a human donor with multiple sclerosis. Sequencing input: CD4+ T cells from PBMCs. The V call is TRBV7-2, the J call TRBJ2-7; 13 bases match TRBD2. CDR3 nucleotide sequence: TGTGCCAGCAGCCCCCGGACTAGCGGGGGTTACGAGCAGTACTTC. It specifies CASSPRTSGGYEQYF.